This T cell receptor (beta chain) appears in the sequencing data of a study of blood T cell repertoires in COVID-19. Whole-study context: The United States, Italy and Spain supplied acute and convalescent COVID-19 samples. PBMCs, B-cell-depleted T cells, or T cells were the source of the cDNA or gDNA that made up the material.

Per the study methods: Reference gene primer amplification gave estimated nucleated cell counts. Libraries were prepared by immunoSEQ multiplex PCR; TCRdb keeps only in-frame clonotypes and omits some of them. V, J and clone size are taken as reported in that table, and D and trimming were inferred from the DNA itself. The sample has some 280,000 clones; around nine tenths are singletons. The CDR3 has 15 residues. Germline V gene lookup returns CDR1 SQVTM and CDR2 ANQGSEA. V was pared by 7 bases and J by 10 bases, with 25 bases between. This clone was observed once. This chain joins TRBV29-1 and TRBJ1-4; D not certain. This TCR derives from a woman in her thirties or forties who had recovered from COVID-19. The sample comprised peripheral blood. CDR3 nucleotide sequence: TGCAGCGCCTCTGTGGGTTCTACGGAGTCCGGAAAACTGTTTTTT. This translates into CSASVGSTESGKLFF.